Following are 3 T cell receptor beta chains from one sample sequenced in a study of shared clonotypes between healthy human individuals. Method: immunoSEQ multiplex PCR; TCRdb's copy keeps in-frame clones and lacks some. This sample carries over a million clones, about 80% of them seen once, and the ten largest clones take 0.52%. Sequences were obtained from memory CD4+ T cells from PBMCs. Subset denoted: CD45RA-negative fraction. All receptors come from a man aged 18-30 years in good health. Some clones in this sample may be carry-over from other donors' samples.

As concerns this clone: Additional DNA sequences in this sample encode the identical CDR3. The rearrangement uses TRBV5-1 and TRBJ2-5; no reliable D call. The germline V and J ends were trimmed by 0 bases and 5 bases, with 8 bases remaining between them. CDR3 size: 13 residues. CDR1 and CDR2 (germline): SGHRS, YFSETQ. CDR3 nucleotides: TGCGCCAGCAGCTTGGGGTTCGAGGAGACCCAGTACTTC. It is translated as CASSLGFEETQYF. Variable domain in full (rest from reference TRBV5-1 and TRBJ2-5): KAGVTQTPRYLIKTRGQQVTLSCSPISGHRSVSWYQQTPGQGLQFLFEYFSETQRNKGNFPGRFSGRQFSNSRSEMNVSTLELGDSALYLCASSLGFEETQYFGPGTRLLVL.

The rearrangement links TRBV28 to TRBJ2-1; the match to TRBD1 covers 9 bases. V lost 6 bases, J lost 4 bases, and 4 bases stayed unmatched. CDR1 is MDHEN, CDR2 SYDVKM, per germline. The CDR3 is 14 residues long. CDR3 sequence reads: CASSRGQGYNEQFF. The CDR3 coding sequence is TGTGCCAGCAGCAGGGGACAGGGATACAATGAGCAGTTCTTC.

V and J are TRBV25-1 and TRBJ2-7; 7 bases align to TRBD1. The germline V gene has CDR1 MGHDK and CDR2 SYGVNS. There are 14 residues in the CDR3. V lost 7 bases and J lost 0; bases outside the gene matches: 6. The CDR3 is CASKNRGSSYEQYF. The CDR3 region has the DNA TGTGCCAGCAAAAACAGGGGAAGCTCCTACGAGCAGTACTTC.